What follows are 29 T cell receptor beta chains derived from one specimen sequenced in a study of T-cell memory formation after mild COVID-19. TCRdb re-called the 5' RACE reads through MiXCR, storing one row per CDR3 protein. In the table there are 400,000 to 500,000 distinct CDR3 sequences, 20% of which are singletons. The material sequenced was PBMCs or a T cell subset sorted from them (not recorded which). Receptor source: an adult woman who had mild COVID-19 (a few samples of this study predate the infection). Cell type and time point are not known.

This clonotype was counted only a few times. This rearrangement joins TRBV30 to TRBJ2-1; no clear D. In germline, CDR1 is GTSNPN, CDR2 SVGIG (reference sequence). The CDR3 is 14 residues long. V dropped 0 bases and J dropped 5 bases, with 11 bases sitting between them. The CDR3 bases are TGTGCCTGGAGTGTACGAAACATCCACAATGAGCAGTTCTTC. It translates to CAWSVRNIHNEQFF.

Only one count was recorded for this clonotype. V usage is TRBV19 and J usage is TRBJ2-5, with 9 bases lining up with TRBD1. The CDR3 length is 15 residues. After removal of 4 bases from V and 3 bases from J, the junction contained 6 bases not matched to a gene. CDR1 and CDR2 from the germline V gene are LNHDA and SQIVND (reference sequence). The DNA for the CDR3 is TGTGCCAGTAGTACTCGGGGGGACAGGGAAGAGACCCAGTACTTC. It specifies CASSTRGDREETQYF. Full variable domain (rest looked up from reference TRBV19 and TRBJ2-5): DGGITQSPKYLFRKEGQNVTLSCEQNLNHDAMYWYRQDPGQGLRLIYYSQIVNDFQKGDIAEGYSVSREKKESFPLTVTSAQKNPTAFYLCASSTRGDREETQYFGPGTRLLVL.

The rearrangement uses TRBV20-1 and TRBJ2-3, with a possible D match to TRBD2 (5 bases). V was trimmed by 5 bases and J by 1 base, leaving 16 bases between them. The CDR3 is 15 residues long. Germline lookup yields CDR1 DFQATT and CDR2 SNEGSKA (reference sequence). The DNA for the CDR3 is TGCAGTGCTCACGCCTTCAGCGGACGCACAGATACGCAGTATTTT. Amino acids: CSAHAFSGRTDTQYF.

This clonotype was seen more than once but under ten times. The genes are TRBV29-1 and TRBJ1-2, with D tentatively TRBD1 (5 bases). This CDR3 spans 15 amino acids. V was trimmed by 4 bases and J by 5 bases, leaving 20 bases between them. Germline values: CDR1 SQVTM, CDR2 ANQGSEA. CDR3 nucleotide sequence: TGCAGCGTTGTTGTCGGTCGGGGGACGCTATATGGCTACACCTTC. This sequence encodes CSVVVGRGTLYGYTF.

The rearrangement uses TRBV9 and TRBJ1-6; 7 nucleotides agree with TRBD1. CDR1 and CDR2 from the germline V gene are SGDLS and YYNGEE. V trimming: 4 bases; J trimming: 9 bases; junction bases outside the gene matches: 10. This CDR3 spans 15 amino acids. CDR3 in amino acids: CASSPRQGSASPLHF. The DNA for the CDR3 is TGTGCCAGCAGCCCGCGACAGGGATCGGCTTCACCCCTCCACTTT. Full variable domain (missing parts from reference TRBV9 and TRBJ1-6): DSGVTQTPKHLITATGQRVTLRCSPRSGDLSVYWYQQSLDQGLQFLIQYYNGEERAKGNILERFSAQQFPDLHSELNLSSLELGDSALYFCASSPRQGSASPLHFGNGTRLTVT.

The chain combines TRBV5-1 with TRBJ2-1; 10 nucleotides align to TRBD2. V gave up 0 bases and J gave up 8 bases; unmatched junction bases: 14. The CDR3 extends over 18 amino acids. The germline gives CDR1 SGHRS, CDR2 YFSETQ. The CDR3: CASSLVFNGPSGSYEQFF. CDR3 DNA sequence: TGCGCCAGCAGCTTGGTCTTTAATGGGCCTAGCGGGAGCTATGAGCAGTTCTTC.

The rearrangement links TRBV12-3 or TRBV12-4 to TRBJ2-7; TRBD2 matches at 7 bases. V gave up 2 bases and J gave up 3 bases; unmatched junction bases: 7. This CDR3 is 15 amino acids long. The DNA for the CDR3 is TGTGCCAGCAGTTTAATCGAAGGGAGGGGCTACGAGCAGTACTTC. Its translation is CASSLIEGRGYEQYF.

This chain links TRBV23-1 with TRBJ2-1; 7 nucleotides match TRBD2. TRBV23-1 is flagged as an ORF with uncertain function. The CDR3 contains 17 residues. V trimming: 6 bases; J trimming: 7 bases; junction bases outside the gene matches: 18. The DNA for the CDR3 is TGCGCCAGCAGCCAGCGGGGCAAAAGTTTCAGATGGAATGAGCAGTTCTTC. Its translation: CASSQRGKSFRWNEQFF.

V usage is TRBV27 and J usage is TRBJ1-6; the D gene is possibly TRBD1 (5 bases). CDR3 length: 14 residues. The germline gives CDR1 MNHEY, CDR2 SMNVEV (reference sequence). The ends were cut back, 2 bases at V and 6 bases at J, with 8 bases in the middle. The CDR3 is CASSLVGVNSPLHF. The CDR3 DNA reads TGTGCCAGCAGTTTAGTGGGGGTTAATTCACCCCTCCACTTT.

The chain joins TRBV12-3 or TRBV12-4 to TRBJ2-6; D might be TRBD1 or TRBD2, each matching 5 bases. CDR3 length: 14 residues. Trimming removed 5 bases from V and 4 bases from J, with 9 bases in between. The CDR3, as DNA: TGTGCCAGCAGTAAGGGACCCGGGGCCAACGTCCTGACTTTC. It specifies CASSKGPGANVLTF.

CDR3 in DNA: TGTGCCAGCAGCTTGGGTTGGGGCACCGGGGAGCTGTTTTTT. Translating gives CASSLGWGTGELFF. The chain uses TRBV11-1 and TRBJ2-2; D is undetermined. The V end was cut by 3 bases, the J end by 4 bases, with 9 bases between. CDR1 and CDR2 from the germline V gene are SGHAT and FQDESV (reference sequence). The CDR3 extends over 14 amino acids.

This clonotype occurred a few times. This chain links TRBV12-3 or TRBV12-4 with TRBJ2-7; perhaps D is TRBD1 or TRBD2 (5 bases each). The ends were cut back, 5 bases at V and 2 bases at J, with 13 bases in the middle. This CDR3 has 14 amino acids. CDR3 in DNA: TGTGCCAGCAGTGGGGCAGCGGACACCTACGAGCAGTACTTC. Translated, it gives CASSGAADTYEQYF.

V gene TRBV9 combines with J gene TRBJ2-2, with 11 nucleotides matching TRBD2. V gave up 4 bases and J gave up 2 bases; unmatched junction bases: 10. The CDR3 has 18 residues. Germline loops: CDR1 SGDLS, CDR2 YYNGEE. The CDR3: CASSIYSGGDPNTGELFF. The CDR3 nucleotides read TGTGCCAGCAGCATATATAGCGGGGGGGACCCAAACACCGGGGAGCTGTTTTTT.

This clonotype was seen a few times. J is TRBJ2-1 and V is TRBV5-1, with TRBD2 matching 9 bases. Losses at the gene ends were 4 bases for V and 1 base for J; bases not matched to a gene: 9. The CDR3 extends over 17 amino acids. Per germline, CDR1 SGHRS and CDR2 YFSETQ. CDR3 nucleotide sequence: TGCGCCAGCAGCGACGGGACTAGCTGGCTATCCTACAATGAGCAGTTCTTC. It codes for CASSDGTSWLSYNEQFF.

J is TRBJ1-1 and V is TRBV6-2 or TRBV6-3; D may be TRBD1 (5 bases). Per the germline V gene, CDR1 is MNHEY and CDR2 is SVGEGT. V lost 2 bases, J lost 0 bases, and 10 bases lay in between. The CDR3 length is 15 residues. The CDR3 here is CASSYPQGLNTEAFF. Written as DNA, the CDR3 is TGTGCCAGCAGTTACCCCCAGGGTTTGAACACTGAAGCTTTCTTT.

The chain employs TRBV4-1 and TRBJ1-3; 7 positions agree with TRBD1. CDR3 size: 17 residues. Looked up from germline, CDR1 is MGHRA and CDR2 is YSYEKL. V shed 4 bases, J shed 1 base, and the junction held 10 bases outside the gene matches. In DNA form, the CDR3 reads TGCGCCAGCAGCCGAGCCGTAACCAGGGGGTCTGGAAACACCATATATTTT. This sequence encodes CASSRAVTRGSGNTIYF.

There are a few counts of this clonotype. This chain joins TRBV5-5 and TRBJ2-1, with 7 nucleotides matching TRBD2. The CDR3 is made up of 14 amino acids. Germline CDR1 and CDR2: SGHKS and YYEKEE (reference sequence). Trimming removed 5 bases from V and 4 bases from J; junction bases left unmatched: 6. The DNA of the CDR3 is TGTGCCAGCAGTAAGCGGGATACTTACAATGAGCAGTTCTTC. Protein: CASSKRDTYNEQFF.

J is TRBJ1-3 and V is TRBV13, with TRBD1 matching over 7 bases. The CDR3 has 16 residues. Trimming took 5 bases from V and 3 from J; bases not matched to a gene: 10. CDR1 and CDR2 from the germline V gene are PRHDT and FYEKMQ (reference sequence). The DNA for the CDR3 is TGTGCCAGCAGCCCCCGACAGGGACAATTTGGAAACACCATATATTTT. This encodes CASSPRQGQFGNTIYF. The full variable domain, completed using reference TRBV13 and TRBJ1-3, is AAGVIQSPRHLIKEKRETATLKCYPIPRHDTVYWYQQGPGQDPQFLISFYEKMQSDKGSIPDRFSAQQFSDYHSELNMSSLELGDSALYFCASSPRQGQFGNTIYFGEGSWLTVV.

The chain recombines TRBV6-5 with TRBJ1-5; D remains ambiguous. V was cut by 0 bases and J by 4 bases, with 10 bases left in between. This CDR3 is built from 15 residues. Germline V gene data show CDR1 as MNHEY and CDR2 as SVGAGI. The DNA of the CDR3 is TGTGCCAGCAGTTACTCGACCGGGGATAATCAGCCCCAGCATTTT. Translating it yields CASSYSTGDNQPQHF.

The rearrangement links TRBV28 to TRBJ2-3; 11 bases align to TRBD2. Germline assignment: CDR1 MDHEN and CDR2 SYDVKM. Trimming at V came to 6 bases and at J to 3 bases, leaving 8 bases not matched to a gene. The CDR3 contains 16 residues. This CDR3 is CASRKTSGRGTDTQYF. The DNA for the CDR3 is TGTGCCAGCAGAAAAACTAGCGGGAGAGGGACAGATACGCAGTATTTT.

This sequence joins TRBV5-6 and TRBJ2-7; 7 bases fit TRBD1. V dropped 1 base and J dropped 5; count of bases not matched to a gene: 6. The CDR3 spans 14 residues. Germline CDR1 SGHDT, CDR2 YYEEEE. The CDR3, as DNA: TGTGCCAGCAGCTTGCCGACAGGGTACCACGAGCAGTACTTC. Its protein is CASSLPTGYHEQYF.

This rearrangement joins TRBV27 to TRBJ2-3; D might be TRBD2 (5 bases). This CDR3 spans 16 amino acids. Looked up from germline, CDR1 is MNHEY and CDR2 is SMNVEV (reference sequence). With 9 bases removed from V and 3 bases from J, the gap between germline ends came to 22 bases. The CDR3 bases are TGTGCCAGTTGTCGACTACCCTCTCTGGAGACAGATACGCAGTATTTT. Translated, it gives CASCRLPSLETDTQYF.

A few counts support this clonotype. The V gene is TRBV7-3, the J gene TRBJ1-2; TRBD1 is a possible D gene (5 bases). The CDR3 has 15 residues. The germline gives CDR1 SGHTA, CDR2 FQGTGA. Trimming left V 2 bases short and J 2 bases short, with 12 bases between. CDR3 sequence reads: CASSLRQKLNYGYTF. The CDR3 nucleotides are TGTGCCAGCAGCTTACGACAGAAACTAAACTATGGCTACACCTTC. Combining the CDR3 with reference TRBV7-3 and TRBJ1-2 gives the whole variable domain GAGVSQTPSNKVTEKGKYVELRCDPISGHTALYWYRQSLGQGPEFLIYFQGTGAADDSGLPNDRFFAVRPEGSVSTLKIQRTERGDSAVYLCASSLRQKLNYGYTFGSGTRLTVV.

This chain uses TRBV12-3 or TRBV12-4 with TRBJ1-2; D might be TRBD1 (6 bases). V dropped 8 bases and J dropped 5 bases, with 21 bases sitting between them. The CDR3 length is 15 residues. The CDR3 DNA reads TGTGCCAGCTCCGAACCCGGAACAGGGCTTTATGGCTACACCTTC. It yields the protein CASSEPGTGLYGYTF.

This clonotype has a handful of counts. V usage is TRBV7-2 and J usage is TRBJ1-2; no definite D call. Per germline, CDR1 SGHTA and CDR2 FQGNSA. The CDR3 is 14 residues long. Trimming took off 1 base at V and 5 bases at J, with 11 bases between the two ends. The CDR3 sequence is CASSLEGRLYGYTF. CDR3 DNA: TGTGCCAGCAGCTTAGAGGGCAGGCTATATGGCTACACCTTC.

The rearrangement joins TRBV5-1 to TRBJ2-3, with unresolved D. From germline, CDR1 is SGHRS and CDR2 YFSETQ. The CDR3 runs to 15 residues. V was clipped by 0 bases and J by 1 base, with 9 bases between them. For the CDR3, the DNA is TGCGCCAGCAGCTTGGTCGGCGACCGCACAGATACGCAGTATTTT. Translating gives CASSLVGDRTDTQYF.

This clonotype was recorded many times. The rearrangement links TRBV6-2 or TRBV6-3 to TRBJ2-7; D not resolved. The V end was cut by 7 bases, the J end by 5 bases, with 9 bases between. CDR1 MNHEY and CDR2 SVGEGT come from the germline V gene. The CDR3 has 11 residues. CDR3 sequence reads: CASKIFHEQYF. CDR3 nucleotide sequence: TGTGCCAGCAAAATATTCCACGAGCAGTACTTC.

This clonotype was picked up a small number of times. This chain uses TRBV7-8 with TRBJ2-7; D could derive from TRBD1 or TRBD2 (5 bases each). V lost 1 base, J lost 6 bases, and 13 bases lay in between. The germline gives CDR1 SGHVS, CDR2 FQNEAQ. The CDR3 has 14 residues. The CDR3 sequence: CASSLGGIIGEQYF. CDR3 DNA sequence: TGTGCCAGCAGCTTAGGGGGGATTATAGGCGAGCAGTACTTC.

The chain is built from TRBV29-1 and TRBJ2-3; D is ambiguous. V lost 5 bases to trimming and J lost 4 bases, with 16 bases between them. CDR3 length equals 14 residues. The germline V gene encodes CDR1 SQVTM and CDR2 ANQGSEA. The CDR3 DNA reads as TGCAGCGTTCCCCGGGCAGGTGGTCCAGATACGCAGTATTTT. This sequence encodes CSVPRAGGPDTQYF.